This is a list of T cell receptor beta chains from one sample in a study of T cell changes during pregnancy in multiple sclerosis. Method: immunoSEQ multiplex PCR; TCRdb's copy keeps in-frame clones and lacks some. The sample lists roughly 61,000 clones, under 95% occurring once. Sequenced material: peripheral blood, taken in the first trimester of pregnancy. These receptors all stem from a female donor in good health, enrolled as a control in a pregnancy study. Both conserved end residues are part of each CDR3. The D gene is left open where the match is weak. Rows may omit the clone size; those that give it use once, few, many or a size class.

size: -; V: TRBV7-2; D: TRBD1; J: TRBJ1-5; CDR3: CASSLGTAFGQPQHF; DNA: TGTGCCAGCAGCCTCGGGACAGCATTCGGTCAGCCCCAGCATTTT
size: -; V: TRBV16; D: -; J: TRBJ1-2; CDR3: CASSQFGRKNYGYTF; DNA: TGTGCCAGCAGCCAATTTGGCAGGAAGAACTATGGCTACACCTTC
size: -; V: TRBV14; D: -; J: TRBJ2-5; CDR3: CASSVGDNQETQYF; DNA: TGTGCCAGCAGCGTGGGGGACAACCAAGAGACCCAGTACTTC
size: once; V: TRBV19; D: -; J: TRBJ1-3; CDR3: CASSPGTRGNTIYF; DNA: TGTGCCAGTAGTCCCGGGACTAGGGGAAACACCATATATTTT
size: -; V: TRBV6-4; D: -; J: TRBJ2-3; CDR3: CASSLQAGKGGDTQYF; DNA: TGTGCCAGCAGTCTCCAGGCGGGAAAGGGCGGAGATACGCAGTATTTT
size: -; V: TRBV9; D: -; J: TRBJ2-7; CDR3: CASSVVGGAHEQYF; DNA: TGTGCCAGCAGCGTAGTGGGAGGTGCCCACGAGCAGTACTTC
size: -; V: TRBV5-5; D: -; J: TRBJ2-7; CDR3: CASSLRQDQIYEQYF; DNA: TGTGCCAGCAGCTTACGACAGGATCAGATTTACGAGCAGTACTTC
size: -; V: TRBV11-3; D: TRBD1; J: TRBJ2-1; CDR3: CASSSRQGWGYNEQFF; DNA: TGTGCCAGCAGCTCCCGACAGGGCTGGGGTTACAATGAGCAGTTCTTC
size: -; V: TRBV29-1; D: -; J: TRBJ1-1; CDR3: CSARGLRGTEAFF; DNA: TGCAGCGCCCGCGGACTTCGGGGTACTGAAGCTTTCTTT
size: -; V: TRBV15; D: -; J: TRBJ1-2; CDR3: CATSRDRAGNYGYTF; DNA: TGTGCCACCAGCAGAGATCGAGCGGGGAACTATGGCTACACCTTC
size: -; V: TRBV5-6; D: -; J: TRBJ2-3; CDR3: CASSLASTDTQYF; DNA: TGTGCCAGCAGCTTGGCTAGCACAGATACGCAGTATTTT
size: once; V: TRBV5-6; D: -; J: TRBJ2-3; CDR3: CASSPWSGRGTQYF; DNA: TGTGCCAGCAGCCCATGGAGTGGTCGGGGTACGCAGTATTTT
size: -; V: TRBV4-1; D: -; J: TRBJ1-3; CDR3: CASSQEGRSSSGNTIYF; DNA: TGCGCCAGCAGCCAAGAGGGCAGGTCGAGCTCTGGAAACACCATATATTTT
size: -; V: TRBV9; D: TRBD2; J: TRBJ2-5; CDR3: CASSANSLAREETQYF; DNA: TGTGCCAGCAGCGCCAATTCACTAGCGCGGGAAGAGACCCAGTACTTC
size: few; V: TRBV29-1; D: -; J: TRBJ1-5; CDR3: CSVAKGVGDQPQHF; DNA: TGCAGCGTTGCCAAGGGGGTCGGGGATCAGCCCCAGCATTTT
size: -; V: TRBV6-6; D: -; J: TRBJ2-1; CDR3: CASSYPVSSANNEQFF; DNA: TGTGCCAGCAGTTACCCTGTCTCGTCCGCTAACAATGAGCAGTTCTTC
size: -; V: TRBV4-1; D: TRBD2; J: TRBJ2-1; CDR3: CASSQEERGGEQFF; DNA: TGCGCCAGCAGCCAAGAGGAGCGGGGGGGCGAGCAGTTCTTC
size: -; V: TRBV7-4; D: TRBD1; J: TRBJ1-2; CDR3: CASSLEAGGVPGYTF; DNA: TGTGCCAGCAGCTTGGAGGCAGGGGGCGTTCCTGGCTACACCTTC
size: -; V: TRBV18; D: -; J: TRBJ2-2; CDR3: CASSPTGYGELFF; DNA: TGTGCCAGCTCACCAACCGGTTACGGGGAGCTGTTTTTT
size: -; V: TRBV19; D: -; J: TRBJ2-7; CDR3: CASSFQALGAYEQYF; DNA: TGTGCCAGTAGTTTTCAAGCCCTAGGGGCCTACGAGCAGTACTTC